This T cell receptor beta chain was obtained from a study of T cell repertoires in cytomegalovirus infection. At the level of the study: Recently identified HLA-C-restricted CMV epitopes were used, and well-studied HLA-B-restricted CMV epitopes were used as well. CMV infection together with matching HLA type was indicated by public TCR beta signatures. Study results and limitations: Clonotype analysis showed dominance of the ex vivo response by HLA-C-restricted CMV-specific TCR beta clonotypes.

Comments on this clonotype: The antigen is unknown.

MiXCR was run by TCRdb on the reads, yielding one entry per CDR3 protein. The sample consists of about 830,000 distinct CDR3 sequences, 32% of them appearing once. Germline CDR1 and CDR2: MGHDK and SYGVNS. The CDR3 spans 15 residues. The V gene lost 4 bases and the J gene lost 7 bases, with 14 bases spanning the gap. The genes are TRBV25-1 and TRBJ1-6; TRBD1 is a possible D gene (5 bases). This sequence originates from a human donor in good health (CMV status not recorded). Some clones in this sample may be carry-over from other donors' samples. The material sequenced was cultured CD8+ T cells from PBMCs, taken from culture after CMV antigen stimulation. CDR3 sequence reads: CASSGRGARNSPLHF. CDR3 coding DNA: TGTGCCAGCAGTGGGAGGGGAGCTCGGAATTCACCCCTCCACTTT.